A single sample is the source of the 18 T cell receptor delta chains below, sequenced in a study of gamma-delta T cells after stem cell transplantation (dated by TCRdb to about 2016). The library came from RT-PCR. TCRdb lists the instrument as Illumina MiSeq. TCRdb processed the public reads again with the CATT caller, after which rows with matching DNA were combined. This sample is represented by 11,000 or so delta-chain clones; less than 50% of them were singletons. The ten most abundant clones make up under 3.5% of the sample. Sequencing was carried out using gamma-delta T cells. The receptors derive from a human donor. It is not recorded whose cells these are; they may come from a transplant donor.

This clone has only one observation. Distinct nucleotide sequences in the sample also encode this CDR3. The chain employs TRDV3 and TRDJ3; D is undetermined. Deletions cut 2 bases from V and 3 bases from J, with 17 bases between. Germline CDR1 TVYSNPD, CDR2 GDNSRS (reference sequence). The CDR3 contains 17 residues. The CDR3 DNA sequence: TGTGCCTTTTCATTGCTGCCGCCCATCTGGGACACCCGACAGATGTTTTTC. Its translation: CAFSLLPPIWDTRQMFF. The full variable domain, in which reference TRDV3 and TRDJ3 provide the parts outside the CDR3, is CDKVTQSSPDQTVASGSEVVLLCTYDTVYSNPDLFWYRIRPDYSFQFVFYGDNSRSEGADFTQGRFSVKHILTQKAFHLVISPVRTEDSATYYCAFSLLPPIWDTRQMFFGTGIKLFVEP.

The chain is built from TRDV1 and TRDJ3; weak D call: TRDD2 (5 bases). Trimming took off 0 bases at V and 0 bases at J, with 21 bases between the two ends. This CDR3 has 22 amino acids. Germline CDR1 and CDR2: TSWWSYY and QGS. The CDR3 loop is CALGELEPYQNLSSWDTRQMFF. Here the CDR3 DNA reads TGTGCTCTTGGGGAACTAGAACCCTACCAAAACTTAAGCTCCTGGGACACCCGACAGATGTTTTTC.

This chain connects TRDV2 to TRDJ3; 7 positions agree with TRDD3. This CDR3 has 20 residues. Trimming removed 3 bases from V and 16 bases from J; junction bases left unmatched: 29. Per germline, CDR1 GEAIGNYY and CDR2 EKD. CDR3 sequence reads: CACDSVLGASNSCDNRQMFF. The DNA for the CDR3 is TGTGCCTGTGACTCCGTCCTGGGGGCCTCCAACTCCTGTGACAACCGCCAGATGTTTTTC.

The rearrangement links TRDV1 to TRDJ1; TRDD3 is a possible D gene (6 bases). The V gene's germline CDR1 is TSWWSYY and CDR2 QGS. This CDR3 has 20 residues. Trimming pared 1 base from V and 2 bases from J, leaving 26 bases between. The CDR3 DNA follows: TGTGCTCTTGGGGAACGAGGCAGCCTCCTCGGGCCTACTGGGACCGATAAACTCATCTTT. It specifies CALGERGSLLGPTGTDKLIF.

The chain links TRDV2 to TRDJ1, with TRDD3 matching over 7 bases. CDR3 length equals 18 residues. Germline assignment: CDR1 GEAIGNYY and CDR2 EKD. Unmatched junction bases numbered 15, after V lost 3 bases and J lost 0 bases. CDR3 coding DNA: TGTGCCTGTGACTCTCGGGGGATCCCGTGGGGCTACACCGATAAACTCATCTTT. This gives the protein CACDSRGIPWGYTDKLIF.

This clone was counted only a few times. This chain joins TRDV1 and TRDJ1; D is uncertain. The CDR3 has 20 amino acids. CDR1 is TSWWSYY and CDR2 is QGS in the germline V gene. V dropped 5 bases and J dropped 0 bases, with 28 bases sitting between them. CDR3: CALGIIVREGRLYYTDKLIF. The DNA of the CDR3 is TGTGCTCTTGGGATCATCGTTAGAGAAGGGCGCCTGTACTACACCGATAAACTCATCTTT.

This chain connects TRDV2 to TRDJ1; D unclear. CDR1 and CDR2 (germline): GEAIGNYY, EKD. The CDR3 sequence is 17 residues long. Trimming took off 2 bases at V and 4 bases at J, with 22 bases between the two ends. DNA for the CDR3: TGTGCCTGTGACAACGGAGGAAGATGGAATATAGGCGATAAACTCATCTTT. It is translated as CACDNGGRWNIGDKLIF.

This chain uses TRDV3 with TRDJ3; D is unclear. CDR3 size: 16 residues. With 3 bases removed from V and 0 bases from J, the gap between germline ends came to 12 bases. The germline CDR1 and CDR2 sequences are TVYSNPD and GDNSRS (reference sequence). The CDR3: CAFAYSRSWDTRQMFF. The CDR3 DNA is TGTGCCTTCGCGTACTCCCGCTCCTGGGACACCCGACAGATGTTTTTC.

This clone was seen a handful of times. The chain has TRDV3 and TRDJ1, with 9 bases lining up with TRDD3. V dropped 2 bases and J dropped 2; count of bases not matched to a gene: 27. The CDR3 loop spans 21 amino acids. Germline V gene data show CDR1 as TVYSNPD and CDR2 as GDNSRS (reference sequence). This CDR3 reads CAFQSGGDTASARLKTDKLIF. CDR3 nucleotides: TGTGCCTTTCAATCTGGGGGGGATACCGCCTCCGCTAGGTTGAAAACCGATAAACTCATCTTT.

CDR3 in amino acids: CASSDAGGYQGDKLIF. CDR3 bases: TGTGCCTCCTCAGACGCTGGGGGATATCAGGGCGATAAACTCATCTTT. The chain links TRDV3 to TRDJ1; 10 positions match TRDD3. This CDR3 region has 16 residues. CDR1 is TVYSNPD and CDR2 is GDNSRS in the germline V gene (reference sequence). V trimming: 4 bases; J trimming: 4 bases; junction bases outside the gene matches: 15.

On this clone: Given a much more abundant clone one base away, this may be a read error. The identical CDR3 is also encoded by other nucleotide sequences in the sample. This sequence joins TRDV2 and TRDJ1; 12 bases map to TRDD3. Unmatched junction bases numbered 16, after V lost 3 bases and J lost 0 bases. Germline loops: CDR1 GEAIGNYY, CDR2 EKD. This CDR3 comprises 20 residues. The CDR3 region is CACDAAGILGDTPYTDKLIF. The CDR3 DNA is TGTGCCTGTGACGCAGCAGGGATACTGGGGGATACCCCGTACACCGATAAACTCATCTTT.

With respect to this clone: This clone may be a read error of a much larger clone one base away. The chain uses TRDV2 and TRDJ1; 8 positions match TRDD3. CDR1 is GEAIGNYY, CDR2 EKD, per germline. The CDR3 spans 19 residues. V lost 0 bases and J lost 0; bases outside the gene matches: 14. The CDR3 loop is CACDTTPRLGEGHTDKLIF. The CDR3 nucleotides read TGTGCCTGTGACACCACGCCGAGGCTGGGGGAGGGGCACACCGATAAACTCATCTTT.

This clone was seen only a few times. The chain recombines TRDV1 with TRDJ1, with TRDD3 identical over 9 bases. Germline V lookup: CDR1 TSWWSYY, CDR2 QGS. The CDR3 covers 22 residues. With 0 bases clipped from V and 0 bases from J, the junction kept 20 bases outside the gene matches. CDR3 sequence: CALGELIRILGDGPWYTDKLIF. The CDR3 DNA is TGTGCTCTTGGGGAACTAATCCGCATACTGGGGGACGGTCCCTGGTACACCGATAAACTCATCTTT.

This clone was seen more than once but under ten times. One end of the junction does not line up with germline, which may come from a read error. In nucleotides, the CDR3 is TGTGCTCTTGGGCCGCCTTCTCTCTGGGGGATACAAACAGCACGACTCTTCTTT. Translated: CALGPPSLWGIQTARLFF. The chain joins TRDV1 to TRDJ2; TRDD3 aligns across 11 bases. The CDR3 is 18 residues long. Germline V gene lookup returns CDR1 TSWWSYY and CDR2 QGS.

This chain uses TRAV29/DV5 with TRDJ1; the D call may be TRDD2 or TRDD3 (6 bases each). The CDR3 loop spans 23 amino acids. Germline V CDR1 and CDR2: NSMFDY, ISSIKDK. Trimming cost V 0 bases and J 4 bases, with 40 bases left between them. The CDR3 region has the DNA TGTGCAGCAAGCGGCAATCCTACGATTCCCTGGGGACTAGGCGATGAGTACCGCGATAAACTCATCTTT. Translation gives CAASGNPTIPWGLGDEYRDKLIF.

The V and J genes are TRDV1 and TRDJ1; 12 bases map to TRDD3. Germline loops: CDR1 TSWWSYY, CDR2 QGS. CDR3 length: 27 residues. V dropped 0 bases and J dropped 4; count of bases not matched to a gene: 36. The CDR3: CALGELSCQNPSSTNLLGDTGGDKLIF. The CDR3 nucleotides read TGTGCTCTTGGGGAACTATCTTGCCAGAATCCTTCCTCAACAAACTTACTGGGGGATACCGGGGGCGATAAACTCATCTTT.

The CDR3 DNA is TGTGCTCTTACCACGATACTGGGGGATATAGGGTACACCGATAAACTCATCTTT. Its translation is CALTTILGDIGYTDKLIF. The V and J genes are TRDV1 and TRDJ1; TRDD3 aligns across 11 bases. The CDR3 is 18 amino acids. J lost 0 bases, V lost 8 bases, and 14 bases had no gene match. CDR1 TSWWSYY and CDR2 QGS come from the germline V gene.

Judged by abundance, this clone is medium-sized. This rearrangement joins TRDV2 to TRDJ2, with 9 nucleotides matching TRDD3. V shed 3 bases and J 0 bases; nucleotides not matched to a gene: 4. From germline, CDR1 is GEAIGNYY and CDR2 EKD. The CDR3 runs 16 residues. The CDR3 loop reads CACDVLGEALTAQLFF. DNA of the CDR3: TGTGCCTGTGACGTACTGGGGGAAGCTTTGACAGCACAACTCTTCTTT.